The 22 T cell receptor beta chains below come from one sample, sequenced in a study of T cells in Graves' hyperthyroidism and ophthalmopathy. Amplified regions were TCR beta CDR3 sequences from RNA transcripts. A set of HTBI primers served as the primers for a first-round RT-PCR of the TCR CDR3. TCRdb reanalysed the multiplex PCR reads using MiXCR and keeps one entry per CDR3 protein. The data contain about 360,000 distinct CDR3 sequences, over 10% of them singletons. Material: blood. These receptors originate from a woman aged 18-29 years with Graves' hyperthyroidism.

This clonotype was found many times. The V gene is TRBV27, the J gene TRBJ1-1; D remains unclear. The V and J ends lost 6 bases and 2 bases respectively, with 13 bases between them. The CDR3 extends over 14 amino acids. Per the germline V gene, CDR1 is MNHEY and CDR2 is SMNVEV (reference sequence). The CDR3 region has the DNA TGTGCCAGCAGCTCATCCGACATAAACACTGAAGCTTTCTTT. Translating it yields CASSSSDINTEAFF.

The rearrangement joins TRBV7-6 to TRBJ1-4, with a possible D match to TRBD1 (5 bases). The CDR3 consists of 17 residues. Germline CDR1 and CDR2: SGHVS and FNYEAQ. Trimming stripped 4 bases from V and 0 bases from J, with 15 bases between. CDR3 in amino acids: CASSSPWGGATNEKLFF. CDR3 coding DNA: TGTGCCAGCAGCTCACCCTGGGGCGGAGCAACTAATGAAAAACTGTTTTTT.

Of note for this clonotype: A much larger clonotype is one base distant, so this may be a read error. The chain is built from TRBV7-3 and TRBJ1-1, with TRBD1 as a possible D gene (6 bases). Germline CDR1 is SGHTA and CDR2 is FQGTGA. The length of the CDR3 is 17 residues. In DNA form, the CDR3 reads TGTGCCGGCAGCTTAATAAGCTACGGACAGCCGAACACTGAAGCTTTCTTT. Its translation: CAGSLISYGQPNTEAFF. The full variable domain, with the rest looked up from reference TRBV7-3 and TRBJ1-1, is GAGVSQTPSNKVTEKGKYVELRCDPISGHTALYWYRQSLGQGPEFLIYFQGTGAADDSGLPNDRFFAVRPEGSVSTLKIQRTERGDSAVYLCAGSLISYGQPNTEAFFGQGTRLTVV.

This clonotype showed up many times. The J gene is TRBJ2-3, the V gene TRBV30; TRBD2 aligns across 12 bases. CDR1 and CDR2 from the germline V gene are GTSNPN and SVGIG (reference sequence). The CDR3 consists of 16 residues. The V segment lost 4 bases and the J segment 9 bases; nucleotides outside the gene matches: 14. The CDR3: CAWMKFTSGRPATQYF. In DNA, the CDR3 is TGTGCCTGGATGAAATTTACTAGCGGGAGGCCGGCGACGCAGTATTTT. Drawing the rest from reference TRBV30 and TRBJ2-3, the complete variable domain is SQTIHQWPATLVQPVGSPLSLECTVEGTSNPNLYWYRQAAGRGLQLLFYSVGIGQISSEVPQNLSASRPQDRQFILSSKKLLLSDSGFYLCAWMKFTSGRPATQYFGPGTRLTVL.

This clonotype was seen ten or more times. The gene calls are TRBV5-6 and TRBJ1-1; D unclear. Trimming took off 5 bases at V and 5 bases at J, with 13 bases between the two ends. The CDR3 spans 13 residues. Per germline, CDR1 SGHDT and CDR2 YYEEEE. The CDR3 DNA is TGTGCCAGCAGTCAATTACCGGGGACTGAAGCTTTCTTT. The encoded protein is CASSQLPGTEAFF.

This clonotype has ten or more counts. The chain is built from TRBV29-1 and TRBJ2-1, with D perhaps given as TRBD1 or TRBD2 (5 bases each). CDR3 length: 15 residues. Germline CDR1 SQVTM, CDR2 ANQGSEA. V was trimmed by 5 bases and J by 5 bases, leaving 19 bases between them. The CDR3 bases are TGCAGCGTTCTCCGGGGCAGACGATTCGACAATGAGCAGTTCTTC. Translation gives CSVLRGRRFDNEQFF.

The chain carries TRBV18 and TRBJ1-2, with D possibly matching TRBD1 (5 bases). Germline lookup yields CDR1 KGHSH and CDR2 LQKENI. V was trimmed by 2 bases and J by 5 bases, leaving 15 bases between them. The length of the CDR3 is 15 residues. The CDR3 reads CASSPTGAPYYGYTF. The CDR3 DNA is TGTGCCAGCTCACCAACCGGGGCGCCCTATTATGGCTACACCTTC.

There are many counts of this clonotype. The chain joins TRBV7-2 to TRBJ2-7; D is unclear. The germline V gene has CDR1 SGHTA and CDR2 FQGNSA. The length of the CDR3 is 17 residues. V lost 4 bases, J lost 1 base, and 20 bases lay in between. This chain's CDR3 is CASSSPSVNRKSYEQYF. In DNA, the CDR3 is TGTGCCAGCAGCTCCCCCTCGGTTAATCGGAAATCCTACGAGCAGTACTTC.

This clonotype was detected many times. V is TRBV2 and J is TRBJ2-5; the D is unclear. Trimming took 7 bases from V and 0 from J, leaving 6 bases between them. The germline CDR1 and CDR2 sequences are SNHLY and FYNNEI. The CDR3 covers 12 residues. CDR3 amino acids: CASNDNQETQYF. In nucleotides, the CDR3 is TGTGCCAGCAACGACAACCAAGAGACCCAGTACTTC.

In its sample, this clonotype was seen many times. The chain combines TRBV28 with TRBJ1-4; 7 bases are shared with TRBD1. The CDR3 covers 16 residues. The ends lost 6 bases at V and 5 bases at J; junction bases unmatched: 12. Looked up from germline, CDR1 is MDHEN and CDR2 is SYDVKM. The CDR3 reads CASRPPPGQINEKLFF. CDR3 DNA sequence: TGTGCCAGCAGACCACCGCCGGGACAGATAAATGAAAAACTGTTTTTT.

This chain connects TRBV5-6 to TRBJ1-3, with D possibly being TRBD1 (5 bases). The CDR3 covers 19 residues. The ends were cut back, 4 bases at V and 3 bases at J, with 26 bases in the middle. Germline V gene sequence: CDR1 SGHDT, CDR2 YYEEEE. CDR3 region: CASSLAGAGRGFNGNTIYF. CDR3 coding DNA: TGTGCCAGCAGCCTCGCCGGCGCAGGGAGAGGGTTCAATGGAAACACCATATATTTT.

This clonotype was counted ten times or more. V and J are TRBV3-1 and TRBJ2-5; tentatively, D is TRBD1 (5 bases). The germline CDR1 and CDR2 sequences are LGHDT and YNNKEL (reference sequence). With 3 bases removed from V and 1 base from J, the gap between germline ends came to 9 bases. The CDR3 spans 14 residues. The CDR3, as DNA: TGTGCCAGCAGCCACGGACAAATCCAAGAGACCCAGTACTTC. It specifies CASSHGQIQETQYF.

This clonotype was detected ten times or more. In DNA form, the CDR3 reads TGCAGCGCCGAACGGGACCTCTCTGGAAACACCATATATTTT. Translated, it gives CSAERDLSGNTIYF. The chain combines TRBV29-1 with TRBJ1-3; a possible D gene is TRBD1 (5 bases). The V gene lost 7 bases and the J gene lost 0 bases, with 13 bases spanning the gap. This CDR3 region has 14 residues. CDR1 and CDR2 (germline): SQVTM, ANQGSEA.

This clonotype was seen repeatedly, ten times or more. This chain uses TRBV7-2 with TRBJ1-1; D not resolved. CDR3 size: 13 residues. V gave up 5 bases and J gave up 1 base, with 8 bases separating them. The germline CDR1 and CDR2 sequences are SGHTA and FQGNSA. This chain's CDR3 is CASSPQANTEAFF. The CDR3 DNA is TGTGCCAGCAGCCCACAAGCGAACACTGAAGCTTTCTTT.

This clonotype was counted only a few times. This sequence joins TRBV19 and TRBJ1-2; 7 bases align to TRBD1. Trimming at V came to 5 bases and at J to 3 bases, leaving 6 bases not matched to a gene. There are 14 residues in the CDR3. The germline V gene has CDR1 LNHDA and CDR2 SQIVND (reference sequence). The CDR3 here is CASSVTGTDYGYTF. The CDR3, as DNA: TGTGCCAGTAGTGTAACCGGGACAGACTATGGCTACACCTTC.

In this sample, this clonotype turned up many times. The chain combines TRBV28 with TRBJ1-2, with D possibly being TRBD1 (5 bases). This CDR3 region has 13 residues. Germline CDR1 and CDR2: MDHEN and SYDVKM. Deletions cut 3 bases from V and 3 bases from J, with 8 bases between. CDR3 sequence reads: CASSFRAYYGYTF. The CDR3 DNA reads as TGTGCCAGCAGTTTCAGGGCCTACTATGGCTACACCTTC.

This clonotype came up a few times. A much larger clone lies a single base off, so this may be a read error. This chain connects TRBV12-3 or TRBV12-4 to TRBJ2-3, with 9 bases matching TRBD1. The CDR3 has 13 amino acids. V shed 5 bases, J shed 5 bases, and the junction held 2 bases outside the gene matches. Here the CDR3 reads CASSADRGDTQYF. The CDR3 DNA reads TGTGCCAGCAGTGCGGACAGGGGAGATACGCAGTATTTT.

The table lists this clonotype with many counts. The rearrangement links TRBV19 to TRBJ2-7; 9 nucleotides line up with TRBD2. The germline gives CDR1 LNHDA, CDR2 SQIVND (reference sequence). J lost 0 bases, V lost 6 bases, and 9 bases had no gene match. This CDR3 spans 16 amino acids. The CDR3 spells CASSGIAGVNSYEQYF. The CDR3 nucleotides read TGTGCCAGTAGCGGCATAGCGGGAGTGAACTCCTACGAGCAGTACTTC.

This clonotype was counted many times. The chain employs TRBV5-1 and TRBJ1-2, with 10 bases identical to TRBD1. The CDR3 has 13 amino acids. CDR1 and CDR2 (germline): SGHRS, YFSETQ. The V segment lost 4 bases and the J segment 8 bases; nucleotides outside the gene matches: 5. CDR3: CASSRGTGDGYTF. The DNA for the CDR3 is TGCGCCAGCAGCAGAGGGACAGGGGACGGCTACACCTTC. Complete variable domain (other parts from reference TRBV5-1 and TRBJ1-2): KAGVTQTPRYLIKTRGQQVTLSCSPISGHRSVSWYQQTPGQGLQFLFEYFSETQRNKGNFPGRFSGRQFSNSRSEMNVSTLELGDSALYLCASSRGTGDGYTFGSGTRLTVV.

In this sample, this clonotype turned up many times. The chain employs TRBV4-1 and TRBJ2-1; 10 bases match TRBD2. CDR1 is MGHRA, CDR2 YSYEKL, per germline. CDR3 length: 13 residues. Trimming took 6 bases from V and 8 from J; bases not matched to a gene: 4. In nucleotides, the CDR3 is TGCGCCAGCAGTCCTAGCGGGAGCTATGAGCAGTTCTTC. This sequence encodes CASSPSGSYEQFF.

The chain recombines TRBV7-9 with TRBJ2-3, with TRBD1 matching 8 bases. The trim removed 1 base at V and 2 bases at J, leaving 11 bases unmatched. Germline V CDR1 and CDR2: SEHNR, FQNEAQ (reference sequence). CDR3 length: 18 amino acids. CDR3 sequence reads: CASSLGWGTGWNTDTQYF. The CDR3 DNA is TGTGCCAGCAGCTTAGGTTGGGGGACAGGCTGGAACACAGATACGCAGTATTTT. Full variable domain (remainder filled in from reference TRBV7-9 and TRBJ2-3): DTGVSQNPRHKITKRGQNVTFRCDPISEHNRLYWYRQTLGQGPEFLTYFQNEAQLEKSRLLSDRFSAERPKGSFSTLEIQRTEQGDSAMYLCASSLGWGTGWNTDTQYFGPGTRLTVL.

There are many counts of this clonotype. This chain uses TRBV6-1 with TRBJ1-2, with D unresolved. The CDR3 has 11 amino acids. Germline V gene lookup returns CDR1 MNHNS and CDR2 SASEGT. V shed 2 bases and J shed 7 bases, with 5 bases lying between them. In DNA form, the CDR3 reads TGTGCCAGCAGTGAATACGTTGGCTACACCTTC. Its translation is CASSEYVGYTF.